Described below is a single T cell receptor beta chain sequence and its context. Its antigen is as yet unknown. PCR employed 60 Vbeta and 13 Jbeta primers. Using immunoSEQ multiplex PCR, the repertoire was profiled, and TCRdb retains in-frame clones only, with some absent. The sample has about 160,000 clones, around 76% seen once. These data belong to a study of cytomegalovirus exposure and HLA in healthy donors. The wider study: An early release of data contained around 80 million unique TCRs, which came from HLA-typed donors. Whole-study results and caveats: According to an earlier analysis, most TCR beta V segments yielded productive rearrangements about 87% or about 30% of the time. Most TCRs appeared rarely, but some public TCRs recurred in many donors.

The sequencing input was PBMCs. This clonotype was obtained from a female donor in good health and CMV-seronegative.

CDR3 coding DNA: TGTGCCAGCAGTCCACCACTAGCGGGGTCCTACGAGCAGTACTTC. Amino acid sequence: CASSPPLAGSYEQYF. The chain combines TRBV6-5 with TRBJ2-7; 10 bases match TRBD2. With 5 bases clipped from V and 1 base from J, the junction kept 5 bases outside the gene matches. The CDR3 consists of 15 residues. Germline V gives CDR1 MNHEY, CDR2 SVGAGI.